One sample yielded the 17 T cell receptor beta chains listed below, sequenced in a study of blood T cell repertoires in COVID-19. This table comes from immunoSEQ multiplex PCR, and its TCRdb copy is limited to in-frame clones, with some not included. Among 250,000 to 350,000 clones listed, roughly 90% were seen once. The sample comprised peripheral blood. These receptors originate from a woman between 50 and 59 years old with active or convalescent COVID-19.

This clone occurred once. This sequence joins TRBV4-1 and TRBJ1-2; D ambiguous. The CDR3 length is 14 residues. From germline, CDR1 is MGHRA and CDR2 YSYEKL. The V and J ends lost 4 bases and 4 bases respectively, with 13 bases between them. The CDR3 bases are TGCGCCAGCAGCCTTACCGAGCGATCCTATGGCTACACCTTC. It translates to CASSLTERSYGYTF.

The rearrangement uses TRBV28 and TRBJ2-5; D perhaps matches TRBD1 (5 bases). The CDR3 length is 15 residues. Between the trimmed V and J ends, which lost 6 bases and 4 bases, there was a span of 18 bases. CDR1 and CDR2 (germline): MDHEN, SYDVKM. Here the CDR3 reads CASSPPGSGLETQYF. The CDR3 DNA sequence: TGTGCCAGCAGCCCGCCAGGGTCAGGTTTAGAGACCCAGTACTTC.

The chain has TRBV7-2 and TRBJ1-1; D is unresolved. The CDR3 consists of 13 residues. Germline V lookup: CDR1 SGHTA, CDR2 FQGNSA. Trimming stripped 6 bases from V and 4 bases from J, with 12 bases between. CDR3 sequence (DNA): TGTGCCAGCAGGCGACTCGGCGGCACTGAAGCTTTCTTT. This codes for CASRRLGGTEAFF.

The count of this clone is one. The V gene is TRBV29-1, the J gene TRBJ1-4, with a possible D match to TRBD1 (6 bases). The germline V gene has CDR1 SQVTM and CDR2 ANQGSEA. The CDR3 contains 13 residues. Trimming shortened V by 6 bases and J by 4 bases, and 12 bases separated the two germline ends. CDR3 sequence: CSVWTAVNEKLFF. The DNA for the CDR3 is TGCAGCGTATGGACAGCTGTTAATGAAAAACTGTTTTTT.

V is TRBV6-2 or TRBV6-3 and J is TRBJ1-5; 7 bases line up with TRBD1. The length of the CDR3 is 15 residues. In germline, CDR1 is MNHEY, CDR2 SVGEGT. Germline trimming cut 6 bases from V and 7 bases from J; bases unmatched to any gene: 12. CDR3 residues: CASSPGTVTGQPQHF. DNA for the CDR3: TGTGCCAGCAGCCCCGGGACAGTCACAGGGCAGCCCCAGCATTTT.

The CDR3 DNA reads as TGTGCCAGCAACAGGGGATTACAGATGAACACTGAAGCTTTCTTT. This translates into CASNRGLQMNTEAFF. The chain is built from TRBV5-8 and TRBJ1-1; 7 nucleotides line up with TRBD1. Germline CDR1 reads SGHTS; CDR2 reads YDEGEE. V was clipped by 6 bases and J by 0 bases; unmatched bases: 8. The CDR3 spans 15 residues.

V is TRBV2 and J is TRBJ1-2, with 7 bases that match TRBD1. Germline CDR1 is SNHLY and CDR2 is FYNNEI. With V trimmed by 6 bases and J by 5 bases, 9 bases remained unmatched. The CDR3 contains 14 residues. CDR3 region: CASRYPGQMYGYTF. DNA for the CDR3: TGTGCCAGCAGATATCCGGGACAGATGTATGGCTACACCTTC.

This chain joins TRBV30 and TRBJ1-2; 10 bases map to TRBD1. The junction had 9 bases not matched to a gene; V was cut back by 7 bases and J by 4 bases. The CDR3 totals 14 residues. Germline CDR1 is GTSNPN and CDR2 is SVGIG (reference sequence). CDR3 protein: CASPGQGLFYGYTF. In DNA, the CDR3 is TGTGCCTCACCGGGACAGGGGCTTTTCTATGGCTACACCTTC.

This rearrangement joins TRBV2 to TRBJ2-3; D unresolved. CDR3 length: 16 residues. In germline, CDR1 is SNHLY, CDR2 FYNNEI. V shed 2 bases and J shed 2 bases, with 14 bases lying between them. The DNA of the CDR3 is TGTGCCAGCAGTGAATTGGTCAGGCCTTTCACAGATACGCAGTATTTT. Protein: CASSELVRPFTDTQYF.

In DNA form, the CDR3 reads TGCGCCAGCAGCTTGGTCCAGTCCTTCATGAACACTGAAGCTTTCTTT. Its protein is CASSLVQSFMNTEAFF. The chain links TRBV5-1 to TRBJ1-1; no clear D. Per the germline V gene, CDR1 is SGHRS and CDR2 is YFSETQ. V shed 0 bases and J shed 0 bases, with 12 bases lying between them. This CDR3 has 16 residues.

V and J are TRBV30 and TRBJ1-1; unclear D gene. The germline V and J ends were trimmed by 1 base and 1 base, with 4 bases remaining between them. This CDR3 comprises 12 residues. Per the germline V gene, CDR1 is GTSNPN and CDR2 is SVGIG (reference sequence). In nucleotides, the CDR3 is TGTGCCTGGAGTGGGAGGAACACTGAAGCTTTCTTT. Its translation: CAWSGRNTEAFF.

This clone was detected only once. V is TRBV4-1 and J is TRBJ1-1, with 7 bases aligning to TRBD1. Germline loops: CDR1 MGHRA, CDR2 YSYEKL. V was pared by 4 bases and J by 1 base, with 9 bases of the junction left unmatched. This CDR3 spans 16 amino acids. The CDR3 sequence is CASSLSGGQSNTEAFF. In nucleotides, the CDR3 is TGCGCCAGCAGCCTGTCTGGGGGACAGTCGAACACTGAAGCTTTCTTT.

CDR3 nucleotide sequence: TGTGCCAGCAGCACAAGCGGCGGGAGGATCGGTGAGCAGTTCTTC. Protein product: CASSTSGGRIGEQFF. V is TRBV7-2 and J is TRBJ2-1, with TRBD2 matching 8 bases. This CDR3 has 15 amino acids. CDR1 is SGHTA, CDR2 FQGNSA, per germline. After removal of 5 bases from V and 9 bases from J, the junction contained 12 bases not matched to a gene.

The V gene is TRBV18, the J gene TRBJ2-4, with D possibly matching TRBD1 (5 bases). The CDR3 consists of 13 residues. Trimming took 2 bases from V and 10 from J, leaving 12 bases between them. Germline CDR1 KGHSH, CDR2 LQKENI. The CDR3 DNA follows: TGTGCCAGCTCACCAGGGGCGTCTGGGATTCAGTACTTC. It specifies CASSPGASGIQYF.

The rearrangement links TRBV6-2 or TRBV6-3 to TRBJ1-1, with D possibly being TRBD1 (5 bases). Trimming shortened V by 5 bases and J by 7 bases, and 11 bases separated the two germline ends. This CDR3 is 12 amino acids long. Germline V gene data show CDR1 as MNHEY and CDR2 as SVGEGT. CDR3 coding DNA: TGTGCCAGCAGTCAGGGACTGGGTGAAGCTTTCTTT. Amino acid sequence: CASSQGLGEAFF.

This clone was found a few times. The chain joins TRBV9 to TRBJ2-2; tentatively, D is TRBD1 (5 bases). V was trimmed by 4 bases and J by 4 bases, leaving 14 bases between them. The CDR3 covers 15 residues. Germline V CDR1 and CDR2: SGDLS, YYNGEE. This CDR3 is CASSPQGFFTGELFF. The CDR3 DNA reads TGTGCCAGCAGCCCGCAGGGATTTTTCACCGGGGAGCTGTTTTTT.

The genes are TRBV6-1 and TRBJ2-4; weak D call: TRBD2 (5 bases). V lost 0 bases and J lost 2, with 14 bases in between. Germline V gene sequence: CDR1 MNHNS, CDR2 SASEGT. CDR3 length: 17 residues. This CDR3 reads CASSEALSGGTKNIQYF. The CDR3 DNA is TGTGCCAGCAGTGAAGCGCTAAGCGGCGGAACCAAAAACATTCAGTACTTC.